The source of this T cell receptor (beta chain) is a study of T cell clonotyping in hematopoietic cell transplantation (dated by TCRdb to about 2021). The library was produced with the immunoSEQ multiplex PCR assay. TCRdb stores this immuneACCESS table with in-frame sequences only. Part of the clones is absent; in the studies checked, under half of the shortfall reflects unresolved V genes, and no reason is known for the rest. This sample gives 2,000 to 2,500 clones in total; about 94% of them show up just once. The ten biggest clones cover roughly 4.2% of the sample. The sequencing sample was made of peripheral blood mononuclear cells. These TCRs come from a man over 45 in good health. Some clones in this sample may be carry-over from other donors' samples.

The gene calls are TRBV19 and TRBJ2-3; the match to TRBD2 covers 7 bases. Germline values: CDR1 LNHDA, CDR2 SQIVND (reference sequence). The length of the CDR3 is 14 residues. V was pared by 4 bases and J by 3 bases, with 4 bases of the junction left unmatched. This CDR3 is CASSTGLRTDTQYF. CDR3 bases: TGTGCCAGTAGTACGGGACTAAGGACAGATACGCAGTATTTT.